These 29 T cell receptor beta chains were sequenced from one sample in a study of blood T cell repertoires in COVID-19. Profiled with immunoSEQ multiplex PCR; TCRdb holds only in-frame clones, not every one. The table shows more than 50,000 clones, with about 78% occurring only once. The source material was peripheral blood. The receptors were gathered from a woman of 80 years or more with acute or convalescent COVID-19.

This rearrangement joins TRBV19 to TRBJ1-1; D is ambiguous. The CDR3 is 12 amino acids. The V end was cut by 7 bases, the J end by 0 bases, with 6 bases between. In germline, CDR1 is LNHDA, CDR2 SQIVND (reference sequence). CDR3 coding DNA: TGTGCCAGTAAACTAATGAACACTGAAGCTTTCTTT. Translating it yields CASKLMNTEAFF. The entire variable domain, with the rest obtained from reference TRBV19 and TRBJ1-1, is as follows: DGGITQSPKYLFRKEGQNVTLSCEQNLNHDAMYWYRQDPGQGLRLIYYSQIVNDFQKGDIAEGYSVSREKKESFPLTVTSAQKNPTAFYLCASKLMNTEAFFGQGTRLTVV.

The V and J genes are TRBV29-1 and TRBJ2-3; D gene unclear. This CDR3 is 14 amino acids long. Germline V gene sequence: CDR1 SQVTM, CDR2 ANQGSEA. In DNA form, the CDR3 reads TGCAGTTGTCTGCAGGTCGCTAGCACAGATACGCAGTATTTT. It specifies CSCLQVASTDTQYF.

The chain links TRBV3-1 (or the pseudogene TRBV3-2) to TRBJ2-1; TRBD1 might be the D (6 bases). From germline, CDR1 is LGHDT and CDR2 YNNKEL (reference sequence). V was clipped by 3 bases and J by 4 bases, with 13 bases between them. This CDR3 comprises 15 residues. The CDR3 DNA is TGTGCCAGCAGCCACCCGTTCAGGGGATACAATGAGCAGTTCTTC. Amino acids: CASSHPFRGYNEQFF.

The V and J genes are TRBV12-3 or TRBV12-4 and TRBJ1-1; no clear D. The CDR3 consists of 13 residues. V dropped 1 base and J dropped 3 bases, with 6 bases sitting between them. CDR3 protein: CASSLGRDTEAFF. The CDR3 nucleotides are TGTGCCAGCAGTTTAGGGCGGGACACTGAAGCTTTCTTT.

This chain links TRBV6-6 with TRBJ2-3; D uncertain. The V end lost 0 bases, the J end lost 3 bases, and 10 bases lay between the germline ends. The CDR3 has 15 amino acids. Germline CDR1 MNHNY, CDR2 SVGAGI (reference sequence). Written as DNA, the CDR3 is TGTGCCAGCAGTTACTCGAATCCTAGAACAGATACGCAGTATTTT. Translated: CASSYSNPRTDTQYF.

V usage is TRBV28 and J usage is TRBJ1-1, with no clear D. This CDR3 spans 13 amino acids. The germline gives CDR1 MDHEN, CDR2 SYDVKM. The germline V and J ends were trimmed by 5 bases and 8 bases, with 15 bases remaining between them. The CDR3 is CASSIGAGLEAFF. In nucleotides, the CDR3 is TGTGCCAGCAGTATAGGCGCGGGGTTAGAAGCTTTCTTT. Full variable domain (remainder filled in from reference TRBV28 and TRBJ1-1): DVKVTQSSRYLVKRTGEKVFLECVQDMDHENMFWYRQDPGLGLRLIYFSYDVKMKEKGDIPEGYSVSREKKERFSLILESASTNQTSMYLCASSIGAGLEAFFGQGTRLTVV.

This chain joins TRBV5-1 and TRBJ1-3, with D unresolved. The CDR3 consists of 13 residues. V shed 7 bases and J shed 0 bases, with 8 bases lying between them. Looked up from germline, CDR1 is SGHRS and CDR2 is YFSETQ. The CDR3 sequence: CASHEPSGNTIYF. Written as DNA, the CDR3 is TGCGCCAGCCATGAGCCCTCTGGAAACACCATATATTTT. Drawing the rest from reference TRBV5-1 and TRBJ1-3, the complete variable domain is KAGVTQTPRYLIKTRGQQVTLSCSPISGHRSVSWYQQTPGQGLQFLFEYFSETQRNKGNFPGRFSGRQFSNSRSEMNVSTLELGDSALYLCASHEPSGNTIYFGEGSWLTVV.

The rearrangement links TRBV5-4 to TRBJ2-2; 7 bases are a match to TRBD2. The CDR3 runs 16 residues. J lost 4 bases, V lost 4 bases, and 10 bases had no gene match. CDR1 SGHNT and CDR2 YYREEE come from the germline V gene (reference sequence). The CDR3 loop is CASSPSRTRSTGELFF. The DNA of the CDR3 is TGTGCCAGCAGCCCCAGCAGGACTAGAAGCACCGGGGAGCTGTTTTTT.

The V and J genes are TRBV5-1 and TRBJ2-1; 7 nucleotides agree with TRBD2. The CDR3 consists of 12 residues. V was pared by 4 bases and J by 10 bases, with 5 bases of the junction left unmatched. In germline, CDR1 is SGHRS, CDR2 YFSETQ. CDR3 DNA: TGCGCCAGCAGCGCTCTGGGAGGGGAGCAGTTCTTC. Its translation: CASSALGGEQFF.

The chain is built from TRBV18 and TRBJ2-5; D remains ambiguous. The CDR3 totals 15 residues. Looked up from germline, CDR1 is KGHSH and CDR2 is LQKENI. V lost 0 bases and J lost 4, with 12 bases in between. CDR3 nucleotide sequence: TGTGCCAGCTCACCACCTGCCGCGTGGAGAGAGACCCAGTACTTC. Translation gives CASSPPAAWRETQYF.

The chain joins TRBV7-2 to TRBJ2-5, with TRBD2 identical over 10 bases. The germline gives CDR1 SGHTA, CDR2 FQGNSA. There are 15 residues in the CDR3. The J segment lost 2 bases and the V segment lost 5 bases, leaving 5 bases of the junction unmatched. CDR3 DNA: TGTGCCAGCAGCCCAGGACTAGCGGTACAAGAGACCCAGTACTTC. Translated, it gives CASSPGLAVQETQYF.

The CDR3 spells CASSIRSRETQYF. In DNA, the CDR3 is TGTGCCAGCAGCATACGGTCCAGGGAGACCCAGTACTTC. V and J are TRBV21-1 and TRBJ2-5; TRBD1, the D gene given by the table, was not confirmed from the DNA. TRBV21-1 is assigned pseudogene status. The CDR3 extends over 13 amino acids.

The rearrangement uses TRBV29-1 and TRBJ2-7; D may be TRBD1 (5 bases). Germline-derived CDR1 and CDR2 are SQVTM and ANQGSEA. Between the trimmed V and J ends, which lost 7 bases and 3 bases, there was a span of 16 bases. This CDR3 comprises 13 residues. The CDR3 region is CSALGPGLYEQYF. The DNA of the CDR3 is TGCAGCGCCCTAGGGCCAGGGCTCTACGAGCAGTACTTC.

This clone was seen a handful of times. The V and J genes are TRBV7-3 and TRBJ2-5; D perhaps matches TRBD1 (5 bases). CDR1 and CDR2 from the germline V gene are SGHTA and FQGTGA. The V and J ends lost 1 base and 4 bases respectively, with 13 bases between them. This CDR3 spans 15 amino acids. Here the CDR3 reads CASSLRNSQGETQYF. CDR3 nucleotides: TGTGCCAGCAGCTTAAGAAACTCCCAGGGAGAGACCCAGTACTTC. The variable domain in full, with the rest retrieved from reference TRBV7-3 and TRBJ2-5, is GAGVSQTPSNKVTEKGKYVELRCDPISGHTALYWYRQSLGQGPEFLIYFQGTGAADDSGLPNDRFFAVRPEGSVSTLKIQRTERGDSAVYLCASSLRNSQGETQYFGPGTRLLVL.

The chain recombines TRBV18 with TRBJ1-3, with a weak D call TRBD1 (6 bases). V lost 2 bases and J 0 bases, leaving 11 bases between the germline ends. The CDR3 length is 16 residues. CDR1 is KGHSH, CDR2 LQKENI, per germline. In nucleotides, the CDR3 is TGTGCCAGCTCACCAGGACAGTTAGACTCTGGAAACACCATATATTTT. It yields the protein CASSPGQLDSGNTIYF.

The chain recombines TRBV5-6 with TRBJ2-7; 8 bases match TRBD1. The CDR3 extends over 15 amino acids. V lost 4 bases to trimming and J lost 2 bases; unmatched junction nucleotides: 8. Germline V gene sequence: CDR1 SGHDT, CDR2 YYEEEE. CDR3 DNA sequence: TGTGCCAGCAGCCCCCGGGACAGGACCGCCTACGAGCAGTACTTC. As protein: CASSPRDRTAYEQYF.

The rearrangement uses TRBV29-1 and TRBJ2-1, with 10 bases lining up with TRBD2. V lost 2 bases and J lost 4; bases outside the gene matches: 5. The V gene's germline CDR1 is SQVTM and CDR2 ANQGSEA. This CDR3 is 15 amino acids long. CDR3 coding DNA: TGCAGCGTTGAAAGGCCTAGCGGGGGTTACAATGAGCAGTTCTTC. Its protein product is CSVERPSGGYNEQFF.

The gene calls are TRBV5-5 and TRBJ2-3, with TRBD1 matching over 8 bases. V shed 1 base and J 9 bases; nucleotides not matched to a gene: 10. Germline loops: CDR1 SGHKS, CDR2 YYEKEE (reference sequence). The CDR3 is 15 amino acids. As DNA, the CDR3 is TGTGCCAGCAGCTTGCCAGGGGGCGGTTCGGGGACGCAGTATTTT. Amino acid sequence: CASSLPGGGSGTQYF.

V is TRBV6-5 and J is TRBJ1-2; D unclear. V lost 6 bases and J 4 bases, leaving 15 bases between the germline ends. The CDR3 totals 14 residues. Germline V gene lookup returns CDR1 MNHEY and CDR2 SVGAGI. In DNA form, the CDR3 reads TGTGCCAGCAGCGCGGGAGGACTTCCCTATGGCTACACCTTC. Translated, it gives CASSAGGLPYGYTF.

This clone was counted between two and nine times. This chain links TRBV7-9 with TRBJ2-7, with D possibly being TRBD2 (5 bases). The CDR3 totals 14 residues. Germline loops: CDR1 SEHNR, CDR2 FQNEAQ (reference sequence). V was trimmed by 4 bases and J by 6 bases, leaving 16 bases between them. For the CDR3, the DNA is TGTGCCAGCAGCTGGCCCATGAGCAGCGGCGAGCAGTACTTC. Its protein is CASSWPMSSGEQYF.

The chain joins TRBV5-8 to TRBJ2-1; D is possibly TRBD1 (5 bases). V gave up 0 bases and J gave up 2 bases, with 9 bases separating them. This CDR3 region has 15 residues. Germline V lookup: CDR1 SGHTS, CDR2 YDEGEE. CDR3 coding DNA: TGTGCCAGCAGCTTGGGGACAAGCACCTACAATGAGCAGTTCTTC. It codes for CASSLGTSTYNEQFF.

The chain recombines TRBV2 with TRBJ2-7; 10 bases match TRBD1. The CDR3 has 15 amino acids. Germline assignment: CDR1 SNHLY and CDR2 FYNNEI. The V and J ends lost 7 bases and 5 bases, in that order; junction bases with no gene match: 11. The chain's CDR3 is CASTFTGTGDNEQYF. As DNA, the CDR3 is TGTGCCAGCACCTTTACCGGGACAGGGGATAACGAGCAGTACTTC. The full variable domain, rest sourced from reference TRBV2 and TRBJ2-7, is EPEVTQTPSHQVTQMGQEVILRCVPISNHLYFYWYRQILGQKVEFLVSFYNNEISEKSEIFDDQFSVERPDGSNFTLKIRSTKLEDSAMYFCASTFTGTGDNEQYFGPGTRLTVT.

The rearrangement links TRBV4-1 to TRBJ1-2, with D perhaps matching TRBD1 (5 bases). V shed 1 base and J shed 3 bases, with 12 bases lying between them. The CDR3 spans 15 residues. Germline loops: CDR1 MGHRA, CDR2 YSYEKL. The CDR3: CASSQVSRADYGYTF. CDR3 in DNA: TGCGCCAGCAGCCAAGTGTCCAGGGCAGACTATGGCTACACCTTC.

The sample holds a few counts of this clone. The rearrangement joins TRBV3-1 (or the pseudogene TRBV3-2) to TRBJ2-3, with D perhaps TRBD2 (5 bases). The V gene lost 8 bases and the J gene lost 3 bases, with 6 bases spanning the gap. The CDR3 spans 11 residues. CDR1 is LGHDT and CDR2 is YNNKEL in the germline V gene (reference sequence). The chain's CDR3 is CASRRTDTQYF. The CDR3 bases are TGTGCCAGCCGGAGGACAGATACGCAGTATTTT.

The chain couples TRBV19 to TRBJ2-7, with D tentatively TRBD2 (6 bases). V was cut by 6 bases and J by 3 bases, with 18 bases left in between. The CDR3 is 15 amino acids. Per germline, CDR1 LNHDA and CDR2 SQIVND (reference sequence). CDR3 sequence reads: CASRSEAGYRYEQYF. The CDR3 DNA reads as TGTGCCAGTAGGAGTGAAGCGGGTTACCGCTACGAGCAGTACTTC.

This chain joins TRBV4-3 and TRBJ1-2, with 10 bases aligning to TRBD1. CDR1 and CDR2 (germline): LGHNA, YSLEER. With 3 bases clipped from V and 6 bases from J, the junction kept 7 bases outside the gene matches. CDR3 size: 15 residues. The CDR3 DNA is TGCGCCAGCAGCCAGGGGACAGGGGACCGGCATGGCTACACCTTC. Translating it yields CASSQGTGDRHGYTF.

The rearrangement links TRBV6-4 to TRBJ2-3; TRBD1 matches at 9 bases. The CDR3 totals 14 residues. V trimming: 6 bases; J trimming: 3 bases; junction bases outside the gene matches: 4. Germline-derived CDR1 and CDR2 are MRHNA and SNTAGT. The CDR3 DNA reads TGTGCCAGCAGGAAACAGGGGGCAACAGATACGCAGTATTTT. It yields the protein CASRKQGATDTQYF.

The chain couples TRBV28 to TRBJ2-3, with 7 nucleotides matching TRBD1. The CDR3 covers 15 residues. J lost 0 bases, V lost 5 bases, and 5 bases had no gene match. Per the germline V gene, CDR1 is MDHEN and CDR2 is SYDVKM. The CDR3 bases are TGTGCCAGCAGTCTACAGGGGTTTAGCACAGATACGCAGTATTTT. Translated, it gives CASSLQGFSTDTQYF.

This clone has just one count. This chain links TRBV30 with TRBJ2-7; D perhaps matches TRBD1 (5 bases). Trimming stripped 8 bases from V and 6 bases from J, with 17 bases between. Germline V gene sequence: CDR1 GTSNPN, CDR2 SVGIG (reference sequence). The CDR3 contains 12 residues. CDR3 loop: CAGHRGITEQYF. The CDR3 coding sequence is TGTGCCGGGCATAGGGGCATCACCGAGCAGTACTTC.